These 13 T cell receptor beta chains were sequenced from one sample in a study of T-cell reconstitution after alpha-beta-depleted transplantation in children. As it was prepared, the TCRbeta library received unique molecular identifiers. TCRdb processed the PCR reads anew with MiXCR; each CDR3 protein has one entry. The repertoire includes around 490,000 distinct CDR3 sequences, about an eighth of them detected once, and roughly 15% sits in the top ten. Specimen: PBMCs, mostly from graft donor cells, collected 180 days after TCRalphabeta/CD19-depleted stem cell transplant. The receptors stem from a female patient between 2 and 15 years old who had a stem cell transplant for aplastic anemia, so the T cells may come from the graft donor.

The chain's CDR3 is CASSRAGTVSYEQYF. CDR3 coding DNA: TGTGCCAGCAGCCGAGCCGGGACAGTGTCCTACGAGCAGTACTTC. This chain uses TRBV11-1 with TRBJ2-7; 7 bases align to TRBD1. J lost 1 base, V lost 5 bases, and 8 bases had no gene match. Per germline, CDR1 SGHAT and CDR2 FQDESV (reference sequence). This CDR3 contains 15 residues.

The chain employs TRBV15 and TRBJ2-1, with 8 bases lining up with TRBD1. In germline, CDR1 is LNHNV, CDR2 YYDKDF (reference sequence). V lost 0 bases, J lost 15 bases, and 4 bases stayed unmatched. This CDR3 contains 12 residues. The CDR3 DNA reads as TGTGCCACCAGCAGAGACCGGACAGGGCCGTTCTTC. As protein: CATSRDRTGPFF.

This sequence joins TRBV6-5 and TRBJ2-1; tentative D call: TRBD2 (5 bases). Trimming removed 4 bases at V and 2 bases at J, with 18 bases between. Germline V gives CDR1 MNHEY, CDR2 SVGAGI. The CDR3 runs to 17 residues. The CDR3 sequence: CASSSPWTGVAYNEQFF. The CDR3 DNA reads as TGTGCCAGCAGTTCCCCGTGGACCGGGGTCGCCTACAATGAGCAGTTCTTC.

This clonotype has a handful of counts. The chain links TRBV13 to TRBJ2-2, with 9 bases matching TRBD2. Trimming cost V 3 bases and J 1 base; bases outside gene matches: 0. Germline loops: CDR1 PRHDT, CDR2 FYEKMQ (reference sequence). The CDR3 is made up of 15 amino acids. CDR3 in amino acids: CASSLTSGNTGELFF. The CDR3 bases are TGTGCCAGCAGCTTGACTAGCGGGAACACCGGGGAGCTGTTTTTT.

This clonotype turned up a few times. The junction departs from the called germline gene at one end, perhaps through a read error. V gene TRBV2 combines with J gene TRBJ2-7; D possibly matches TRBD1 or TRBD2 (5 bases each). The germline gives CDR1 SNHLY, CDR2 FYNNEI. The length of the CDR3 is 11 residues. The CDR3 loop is CAKGTSFEQYF. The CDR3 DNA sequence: TGTGCTAAGGGGACCTCCTTCGAGCAGTACTTC.

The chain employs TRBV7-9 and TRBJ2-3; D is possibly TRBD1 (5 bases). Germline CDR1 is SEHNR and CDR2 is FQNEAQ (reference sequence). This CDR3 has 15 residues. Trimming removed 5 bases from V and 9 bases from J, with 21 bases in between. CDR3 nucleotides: TGTGCCAGCAGCCCCCGAAGCCCCAGGGTTGAAACGCAGTATTTT. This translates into CASSPRSPRVETQYF.

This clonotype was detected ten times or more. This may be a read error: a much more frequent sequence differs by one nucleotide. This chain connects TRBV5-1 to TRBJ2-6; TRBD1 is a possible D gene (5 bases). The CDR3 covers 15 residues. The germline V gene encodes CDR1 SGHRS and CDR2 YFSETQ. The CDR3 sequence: CASSDDTSGANGLTF. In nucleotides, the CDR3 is TGCGCCAGCAGCGACGACACCTCTGGGGCCAACGGCCTGACTTTC. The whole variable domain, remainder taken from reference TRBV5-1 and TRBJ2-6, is KAGVTQTPRYLIKTRGQQVTLSCSPISGHRSVSWYQQTPGQGLQFLFEYFSETQRNKGNFPGRFSGRQFSNSRSEMNVSTLELGDSALYLCASSDDTSGANGLTFGAGSRLTVL.

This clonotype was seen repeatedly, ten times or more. Written as DNA, the CDR3 is TGTGCCAGCAGCTTCCCTAGCACAGATACGCAGTATTTT. Encoded protein: CASSFPSTDTQYF. The genes are TRBV7-2 and TRBJ2-3; no clear D. This CDR3 contains 13 residues. V shed 3 bases and J shed 0 bases, with 4 bases lying between them. Looked up from germline, CDR1 is SGHTA and CDR2 is FQGNSA.

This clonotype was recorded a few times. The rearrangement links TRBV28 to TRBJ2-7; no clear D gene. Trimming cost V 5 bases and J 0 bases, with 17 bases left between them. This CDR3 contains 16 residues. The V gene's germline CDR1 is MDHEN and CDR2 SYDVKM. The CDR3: CASSPSGVLSSYEQYF. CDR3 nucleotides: TGTGCCAGCAGTCCCAGTGGAGTACTGAGCTCCTACGAGCAGTACTTC.

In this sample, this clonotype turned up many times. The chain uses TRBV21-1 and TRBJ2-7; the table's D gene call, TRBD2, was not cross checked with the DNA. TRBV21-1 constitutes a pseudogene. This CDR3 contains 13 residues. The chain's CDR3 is CASSRGGPYEQYV. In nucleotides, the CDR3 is TGTGCCAGCAGCCGCGGGGGGCCCTACGAGCAGTACGTC.

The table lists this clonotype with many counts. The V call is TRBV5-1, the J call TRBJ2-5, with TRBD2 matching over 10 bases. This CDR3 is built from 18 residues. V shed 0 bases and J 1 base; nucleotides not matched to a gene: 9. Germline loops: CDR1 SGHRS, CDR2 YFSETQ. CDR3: CASSLGTSGARAQETQYF. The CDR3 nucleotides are TGCGCCAGCAGCTTGGGGACTAGCGGAGCCAGAGCCCAAGAGACCCAGTACTTC.

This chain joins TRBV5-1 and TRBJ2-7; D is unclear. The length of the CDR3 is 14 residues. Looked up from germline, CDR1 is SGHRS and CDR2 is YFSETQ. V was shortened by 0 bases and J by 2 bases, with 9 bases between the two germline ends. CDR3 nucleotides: TGCGCCAGCAGCTTGGACGGGCGGCCCTACGAGCAGTACTTC. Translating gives CASSLDGRPYEQYF.

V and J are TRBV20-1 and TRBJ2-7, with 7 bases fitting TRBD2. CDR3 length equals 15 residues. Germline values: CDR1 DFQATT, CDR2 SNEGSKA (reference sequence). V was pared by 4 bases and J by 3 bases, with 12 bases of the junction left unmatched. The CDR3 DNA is TGCAGTGCTATAAAGGCCGGGACTACCTACTACGAGCAGTACGTC. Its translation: CSAIKAGTTYYEQYV.